This T cell receptor (beta chain) appears in the sequencing data of a study of shared clonotypes between healthy human individuals. Study as a whole: Three CD4 naive, three CD4 memory, two CD8 naive and one CD8 memory plate were used per donor. Overall study results and limits: A handful of donors shared approximately 5% of their naive CD4 clonotypes. When compared with the clonotypes that were shared by all four sorted-subset donors, the non-shared clonotypes turned out to have lower generation probabilities. Blood was the only sampled material, and tissue repertoires likely differ.

This clone showed up many times. The antigen remains undetermined. The CDR3 sequence is 17 residues long. Trimming removed 3 bases at V and 2 bases at J, with 14 bases between. Germline loops: CDR1 MNHNS, CDR2 SASEGT. The protocol was immunoSEQ multiplex PCR, while the TCRdb copy is restricted to in-frame clones and leaves out a portion. The sample comprises around 1 million clones, over 75% of which are singletons, and over 1.3% rests with the top ten. This TCR came from a man younger than 30 in good health. The chain links TRBV6-1 to TRBJ1-6, with D unclear. Sequenced material: memory CD4+ T cells sorted from blood. The subset here: CD45RA-negative fraction. The CDR3 loop is CASSEYQSRAYNSPLHF. CDR3 sequence (DNA): TGTGCCAGCAGTGAGTACCAGTCGAGAGCCTATAATTCACCCCTCCACTTT.